The present T cell receptor (beta chain) was sequenced within a study of post-analysis software for immune sequencing data. Study-level background: Recorded disease courses covered relapsing-remitting, secondary progressive and progressive-relapsing multiple sclerosis. Some patients had no subtype annotation.

In the case of this clonotype: Its specificity is not known.

Incorporated into the TCR beta cDNA libraries were unique molecular identifiers, which served to reduce PCR and sequencing biases. It was from roughly 1.1 to 9.2 million T cells that about half a million cDNA molecules came. Using its own MiXCR run on the PCR reads, TCRdb lists one record per CDR3 protein. The sample yields about 770,000 distinct CDR3 sequences, 46% seen once. The CDR3 runs 14 residues. The V end was cut by 0 bases, the J end by 6 bases, with 11 bases between. CDR1 and CDR2 from the germline V gene are LGHDT and YNNKEL (reference sequence). Study-wide results and caveats: By F measure, strong co-clustering occurred among samples prepared in the same batch. TRBV5-6, TRBV5-1 and TRBV20-1 belonged to a set of roughly 5 TRBV segments that were more frequent in patients than controls. There was significantly lower normalized Chao1 diversity in multiple sclerosis patients than in controls.

The sample comprised blood. V is TRBV3-1 and J is TRBJ1-1; no firm D call. This TCR was sampled from a girl between 5 and 17 years old with multiple sclerosis. CDR3 region: CASSQDVWLSEAFF. In nucleotides, the CDR3 is TGTGCCAGCAGCCAAGACGTGTGGCTATCTGAAGCTTTCTTT.